The 17 T cell receptor beta chains below all came from one sample that was sequenced in a study of T cell responses to AZD1222 COVID-19 vaccine. Assay: immunoSEQ multiplex PCR; the TCRdb copy retains only in-frame clones and omits some. This sample carries roughly 100,000 clones, roughly 83% of them seen once, and the ten largest clones take 14%. The sample consisted of peripheral blood, taken 28 days after the second AZD1222 dose. These receptors came from an adult who received the AZD1222 COVID-19 vaccine.

The chain employs TRBV18 and TRBJ1-1; a weak D match, TRBD1 (6 bases). V was clipped by 1 base and J by 3 bases, with 12 bases between them. The CDR3 runs to 15 residues. In germline, CDR1 is KGHSH, CDR2 LQKENI. The chain's CDR3 is CASSPQQGIDTEAFF. CDR3 DNA: TGTGCCAGCTCACCACAACAGGGTATAGACACTGAAGCTTTCTTT.

V is TRBV7-9 and J is TRBJ2-1, with 7 bases aligning to TRBD2. V lost 3 bases and J lost 6; bases outside the gene matches: 5. This CDR3 has 14 residues. CDR1 is SEHNR, CDR2 FQNEAQ, per germline (reference sequence). CDR3 region: CASSLRGGTNEQFF. CDR3 nucleotide sequence: TGTGCCAGCAGCTTGCGCGGGGGAACCAATGAGCAGTTCTTC.

In this sample, this clone turned up once. The CDR3 reads CASSDGDQGTIYF. The CDR3 DNA reads as TGTGCCAGCAGTGATGGGGACCAGGGCACCATATATTTT. The V call is TRBV25-1, the J call TRBJ1-3; the D gene is possibly TRBD1 (5 bases). Germline V CDR1 and CDR2: MGHDK, SYGVNS. The length of the CDR3 is 13 residues. V was cut by 3 bases and J by 9 bases, with 12 bases left in between.

This chain joins TRBV5-4 and TRBJ2-7; D unresolved. CDR1 and CDR2 from the germline V gene are SGHNT and YYREEE (reference sequence). The CDR3 consists of 13 residues. Trimming stripped 2 bases from V and 0 bases from J, with 6 bases between. Here the CDR3 DNA reads TGTGCCAGCAGCTTTCGGAGCTCCTACGAGCAGTACTTC. This codes for CASSFRSSYEQYF.

The V and J genes are TRBV7-2 and TRBJ2-7; D not resolved. This CDR3 contains 14 residues. Germline loops: CDR1 SGHTA, CDR2 FQGNSA. V lost 2 bases and J lost 7, with 15 bases in between. The CDR3 DNA sequence: TGTGCCAGCAGCTTATTTCCGCCAGGCAGAGAGCAGTACTTC. Its protein is CASSLFPPGREQYF.

The rearrangement uses TRBV7-9 and TRBJ2-7; D unclear. The germline V gene has CDR1 SEHNR and CDR2 FQNEAQ (reference sequence). The CDR3 length is 13 residues. The V end was cut by 1 base, the J end by 5 bases, with 9 bases between. The CDR3 spells CASSLGSADEQYF. The DNA for the CDR3 is TGTGCCAGCAGCTTAGGATCGGCAGACGAGCAGTACTTC. The whole variable domain, filled in from reference TRBV7-9 and TRBJ2-7, reads DTGVSQNPRHKITKRGQNVTFRCDPISEHNRLYWYRQTLGQGPEFLTYFQNEAQLEKSRLLSDRFSAERPKGSFSTLEIQRTEQGDSAMYLCASSLGSADEQYFGPGTRLTVT.

The chain uses TRBV24-1 and TRBJ2-2; TRBD1 matches 9 bases. Germline V gene sequence: CDR1 KGHDR, CDR2 SFDVKD. V lost 8 bases and J lost 6; bases outside the gene matches: 6. The CDR3 runs to 14 residues. The CDR3 sequence: CATNPGQGAGELFF. The CDR3 region has the DNA TGTGCCACCAACCCGGGACAGGGTGCCGGGGAGCTGTTTTTT.

This clone was counted once. The chain combines TRBV18 with TRBJ2-7; D not certain. The CDR3 extends over 13 amino acids. Germline V gene lookup returns CDR1 KGHSH and CDR2 LQKENI. Trimming removed 4 bases from V and 5 bases from J, with 12 bases in between. CDR3 sequence: CASSRRSEDEQYF. The CDR3 region has the DNA TGTGCCAGCTCACGACGGTCCGAAGACGAGCAGTACTTC.

In this sample, this clone turned up a few times. The J gene is TRBJ2-7, the V gene TRBV28; 14 bases are shared with TRBD2. CDR1 MDHEN and CDR2 SYDVKM come from the germline V gene. The CDR3 loop spans 17 amino acids. J was trimmed by 3 bases and V by 3 bases; bases with no gene match: 7. CDR3 in amino acids: CASSLFPGTSGSYEQYF. DNA of the CDR3: TGTGCCAGCAGTTTGTTCCCTGGGACTAGCGGGAGCTACGAGCAGTACTTC.

The chain uses TRBV6-5 and TRBJ1-6, with D possibly TRBD1 on 6 matching bases. Trimming took 4 bases from V and 7 from J, leaving 14 bases between them. This CDR3 has 15 amino acids. Germline CDR1 and CDR2: MNHEY and SVGAGI. The CDR3 coding sequence is TGTGCCAGCAGTTGGAACAGGGAAGGGAATTCACCCCTCCACTTT. Protein sequence: CASSWNREGNSPLHF.

The V call is TRBV2, the J call TRBJ1-3, with D possibly matching TRBD1 (5 bases). The germline CDR1 and CDR2 sequences are SNHLY and FYNNEI. Trimming stripped 3 bases from V and 4 bases from J, with 10 bases between. The CDR3 has 14 amino acids. The CDR3, as DNA: TGTGCCAGCAGTGACGGGGCGCGAGGAAACACCATATATTTT. Protein: CASSDGARGNTIYF.

The genes are TRBV15 and TRBJ1-5, with 8 nucleotides matching TRBD1. This CDR3 is built from 14 residues. The V and J ends lost 3 bases and 7 bases, in that order; junction bases with no gene match: 5. CDR1 and CDR2 from the germline V gene are LNHNV and YYDKDF (reference sequence). In DNA form, the CDR3 reads TGTGCCACCAGCAGGGACAGGGTAGGACAGCCCCAGCATTTT. Translating it yields CATSRDRVGQPQHF.

The J gene is TRBJ1-2, the V gene TRBV6-5; 8 positions agree with TRBD1. The J segment lost 3 bases and the V segment lost 5 bases, leaving 5 bases of the junction unmatched. The CDR3 is 14 amino acids. The germline CDR1 and CDR2 sequences are MNHEY and SVGAGI. The DNA of the CDR3 is TGTGCCAGCAGTCGGACAGGGCGGGACTATGGCTACACCTTC. It is translated as CASSRTGRDYGYTF.

The chain employs TRBV6-4 and TRBJ2-2, with D perhaps given as TRBD1 or TRBD2 (5 bases each). The CDR3 spans 16 residues. V lost 2 bases and J lost 6, with 16 bases in between. CDR1 and CDR2 (germline): MRHNA, SNTAGT. The CDR3 DNA sequence: TGTGCCAGCAGTGACGGGACGGTAGCGTTCCCCGGGGAGCTGTTTTTT. Amino acid sequence: CASSDGTVAFPGELFF.

The chain has TRBV7-2 and TRBJ2-5; D not resolved. There are 13 residues in the CDR3. Germline loops: CDR1 SGHTA, CDR2 FQGNSA. V lost 5 bases and J lost 5, with 12 bases in between. As DNA, the CDR3 is TGTGCCAGCAGCCCGGGCCGGACGGAGACCCAGTACTTC. This gives the protein CASSPGRTETQYF.

The chain uses TRBV2 and TRBJ1-1; no firm D call. CDR3 length: 11 amino acids. Germline V CDR1 and CDR2: SNHLY, FYNNEI. Trimming took off 2 bases at V and 8 bases at J, with 6 bases between the two ends. The CDR3 nucleotides are TGTGCCAGCAGTGAATTGGGGGAAGCTTTCTTT. This sequence encodes CASSELGEAFF. Complete variable domain (other parts from reference TRBV2 and TRBJ1-1): EPEVTQTPSHQVTQMGQEVILRCVPISNHLYFYWYRQILGQKVEFLVSFYNNEISEKSEIFDDQFSVERPDGSNFTLKIRSTKLEDSAMYFCASSELGEAFFGQGTRLTVV.

This clone was recorded once. The rearrangement joins TRBV20-1 to TRBJ2-3; D is perhaps TRBD1 (5 bases). V shed 3 bases and J shed 1 base, with 11 bases lying between them. Germline assignment: CDR1 DFQATT and CDR2 SNEGSKA (reference sequence). This CDR3 has 14 residues. This CDR3 reads CSASQGSGTDTQYF. The DNA of the CDR3 is TGCAGTGCTAGTCAGGGCTCTGGCACAGATACGCAGTATTTT.